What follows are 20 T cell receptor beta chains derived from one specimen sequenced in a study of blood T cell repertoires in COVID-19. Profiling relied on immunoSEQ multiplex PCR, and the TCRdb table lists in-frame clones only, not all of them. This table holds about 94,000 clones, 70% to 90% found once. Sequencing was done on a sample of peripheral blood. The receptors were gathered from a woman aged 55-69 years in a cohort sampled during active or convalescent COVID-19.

In DNA form, the CDR3 reads TGTGCCAGCAGTGTGGGACAGGGGGGGGAAGCTTTCTTT. Its translation: CASSVGQGGEAFF. V is TRBV2 and J is TRBJ1-1; 11 nucleotides align to TRBD1. The CDR3 is 13 amino acids. J was trimmed by 8 bases and V by 4 bases; bases with no gene match: 3. Looked up from germline, CDR1 is SNHLY and CDR2 is FYNNEI.

The CDR3 bases are TGTGCCAGCGGAGATATAGGTAACACTGAAGCTTTCTTT. Translated, it gives CASGDIGNTEAFF. The V and J genes are TRBV3-1 (or the pseudogene TRBV3-2) and TRBJ1-1; D ambiguous. V was shortened by 8 bases and J by 2 bases, with 12 bases between the two germline ends. In germline, CDR1 is LGHDT, CDR2 YNNKEL (reference sequence). CDR3 length: 13 amino acids.

CDR3 amino acids: CASSEMTALNTGELFF. The DNA of the CDR3 is TGTGCCAGCAGTGAGATGACAGCCCTAAACACCGGGGAGCTGTTTTTT. J is TRBJ2-2 and V is TRBV2, with D perhaps TRBD1 (5 bases). The CDR3 has 16 amino acids. Looked up from germline, CDR1 is SNHLY and CDR2 is FYNNEI. The ends were cut back, 3 bases at V and 2 bases at J, with 13 bases in the middle.

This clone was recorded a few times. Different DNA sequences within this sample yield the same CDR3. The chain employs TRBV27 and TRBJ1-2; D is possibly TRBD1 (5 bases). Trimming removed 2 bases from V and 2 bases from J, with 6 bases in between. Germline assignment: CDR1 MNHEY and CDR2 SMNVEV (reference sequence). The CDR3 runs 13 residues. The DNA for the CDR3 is TGTGCCAGCAGTTTAACAGGCAACTATGGCTACACCTTC. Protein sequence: CASSLTGNYGYTF.

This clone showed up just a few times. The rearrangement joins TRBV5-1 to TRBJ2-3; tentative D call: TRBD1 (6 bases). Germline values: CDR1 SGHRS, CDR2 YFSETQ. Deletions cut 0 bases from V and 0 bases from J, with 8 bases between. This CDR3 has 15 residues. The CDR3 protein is CASSLVDRSTDTQYF. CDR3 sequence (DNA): TGCGCCAGCAGCTTGGTTGACAGGAGCACAGATACGCAGTATTTT.

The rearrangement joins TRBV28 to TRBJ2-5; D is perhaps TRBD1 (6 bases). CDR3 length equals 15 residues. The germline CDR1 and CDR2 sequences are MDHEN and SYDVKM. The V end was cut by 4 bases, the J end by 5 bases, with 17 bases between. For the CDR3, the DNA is TGTGCCAGCAGTTCAGGCGGACAGAACGGGGAGACCCAGTACTTC. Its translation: CASSSGGQNGETQYF.

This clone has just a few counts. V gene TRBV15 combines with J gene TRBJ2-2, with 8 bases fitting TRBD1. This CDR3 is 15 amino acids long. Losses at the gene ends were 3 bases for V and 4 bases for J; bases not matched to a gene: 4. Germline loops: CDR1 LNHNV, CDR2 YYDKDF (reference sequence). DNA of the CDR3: TGTGCCACCAGCAGGGCGGACAGGGTCACCGGGGAGCTGTTTTTT. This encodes CATSRADRVTGELFF.

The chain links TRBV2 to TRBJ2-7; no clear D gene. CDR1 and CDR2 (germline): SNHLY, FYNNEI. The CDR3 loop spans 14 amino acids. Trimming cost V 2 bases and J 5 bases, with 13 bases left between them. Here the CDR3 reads CASSEMDRVDEQYF. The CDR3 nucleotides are TGTGCCAGCAGTGAAATGGATCGGGTCGACGAGCAGTACTTC.

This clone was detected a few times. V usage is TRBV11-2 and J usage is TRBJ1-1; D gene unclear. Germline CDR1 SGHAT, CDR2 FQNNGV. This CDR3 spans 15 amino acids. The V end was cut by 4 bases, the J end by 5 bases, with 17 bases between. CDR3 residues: CASSSIRTGETEAFF. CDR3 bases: TGTGCCAGCAGCTCCATCCGGACTGGGGAAACTGAAGCTTTCTTT.

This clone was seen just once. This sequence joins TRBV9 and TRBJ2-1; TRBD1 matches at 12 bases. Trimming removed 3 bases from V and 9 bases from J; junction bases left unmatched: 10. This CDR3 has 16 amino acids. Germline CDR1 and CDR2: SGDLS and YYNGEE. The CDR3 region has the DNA TGTGCCAGCAGCGCGAATCTCGGGACAGGGGGCGCTGAGCAGTTCTTC. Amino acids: CASSANLGTGGAEQFF.

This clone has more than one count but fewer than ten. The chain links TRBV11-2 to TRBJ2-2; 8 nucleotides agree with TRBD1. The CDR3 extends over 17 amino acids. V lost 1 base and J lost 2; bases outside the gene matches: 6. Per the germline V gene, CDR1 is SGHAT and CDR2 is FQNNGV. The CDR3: CASSLVGGTGNTGELFF. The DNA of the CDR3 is TGTGCCAGCAGCTTAGTCGGCGGGACAGGAAACACCGGGGAGCTGTTTTTT.

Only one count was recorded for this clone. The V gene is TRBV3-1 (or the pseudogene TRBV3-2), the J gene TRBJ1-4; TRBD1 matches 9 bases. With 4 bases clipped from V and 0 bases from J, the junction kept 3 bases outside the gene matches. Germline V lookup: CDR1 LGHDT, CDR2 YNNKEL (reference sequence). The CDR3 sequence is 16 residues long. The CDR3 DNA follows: TGTGCCAGCAGCCGGACAGGGGAGGCAACTAATGAAAAACTGTTTTTT. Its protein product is CASSRTGEATNEKLFF.

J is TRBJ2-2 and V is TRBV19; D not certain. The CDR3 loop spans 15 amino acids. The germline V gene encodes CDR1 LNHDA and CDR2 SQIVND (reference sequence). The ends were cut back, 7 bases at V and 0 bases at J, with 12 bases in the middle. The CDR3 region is CASNKWQSNTGELFF. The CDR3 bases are TGTGCCAGTAATAAGTGGCAGTCGAACACCGGGGAGCTGTTTTTT.

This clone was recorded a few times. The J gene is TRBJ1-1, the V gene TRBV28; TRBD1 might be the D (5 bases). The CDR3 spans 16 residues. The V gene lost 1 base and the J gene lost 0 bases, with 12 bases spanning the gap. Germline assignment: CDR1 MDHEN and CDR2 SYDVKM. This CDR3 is CASSLSPGWMNTEAFF. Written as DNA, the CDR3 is TGTGCCAGCAGTTTATCCCCAGGGTGGATGAACACTGAAGCTTTCTTT.

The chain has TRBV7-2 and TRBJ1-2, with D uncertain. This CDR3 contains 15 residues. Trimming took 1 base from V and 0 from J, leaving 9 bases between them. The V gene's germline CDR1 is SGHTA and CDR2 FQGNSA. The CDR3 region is CASSLGRGPNYGYTF. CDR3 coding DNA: TGTGCCAGCAGCTTAGGAAGAGGTCCTAACTATGGCTACACCTTC.

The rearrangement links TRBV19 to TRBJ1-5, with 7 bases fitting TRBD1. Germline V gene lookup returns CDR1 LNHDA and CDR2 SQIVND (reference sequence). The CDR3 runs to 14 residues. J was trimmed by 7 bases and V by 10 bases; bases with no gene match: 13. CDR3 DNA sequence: TGTGCCACCAGGGGGGTCCAGGCGGGGCAGCCCCAGCATTTT. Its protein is CATRGVQAGQPQHF.

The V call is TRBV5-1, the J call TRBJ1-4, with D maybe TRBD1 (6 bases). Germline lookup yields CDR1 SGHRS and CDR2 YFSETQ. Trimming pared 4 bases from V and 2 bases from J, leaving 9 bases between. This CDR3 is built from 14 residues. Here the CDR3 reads CASSRGATNEKLFF. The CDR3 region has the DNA TGCGCCAGCAGCCGGGGGGCGACTAATGAAAAACTGTTTTTT.

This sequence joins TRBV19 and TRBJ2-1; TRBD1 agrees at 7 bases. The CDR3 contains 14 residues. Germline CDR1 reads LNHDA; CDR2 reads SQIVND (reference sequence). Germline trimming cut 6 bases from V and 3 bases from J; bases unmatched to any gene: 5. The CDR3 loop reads CASSPGTDYNEQFF. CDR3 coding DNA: TGTGCCAGTAGCCCTGGGACAGACTACAATGAGCAGTTCTTC.

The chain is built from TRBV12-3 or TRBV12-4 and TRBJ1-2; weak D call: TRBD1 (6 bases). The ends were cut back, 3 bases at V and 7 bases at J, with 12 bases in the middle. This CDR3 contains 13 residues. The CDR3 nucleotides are TGTGCCAGCAGTTTCGACAGGTTTGGTGGCTACACCTTC. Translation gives CASSFDRFGGYTF.

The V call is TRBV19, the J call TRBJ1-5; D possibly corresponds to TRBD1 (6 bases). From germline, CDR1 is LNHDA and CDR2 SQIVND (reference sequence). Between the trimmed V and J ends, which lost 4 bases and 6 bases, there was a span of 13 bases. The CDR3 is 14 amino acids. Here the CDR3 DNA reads TGTGCCAGTAGTAGAACAACAGGGAGTCAGCCCCAGCATTTT. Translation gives CASSRTTGSQPQHF.